This record concerns one T cell receptor (beta chain) sequence. Germline V gene lookup returns CDR1 MNHNS and CDR2 SASEGT. The CDR3 loop spans 14 amino acids. The V end lost 4 bases, the J end lost 4 bases, and 13 bases lay between the germline ends. As judged by recently defined diagnostic criteria, patients with Susac syndrome had definite or probable disease. The data were obtained in a study of CD8 T cells in Susac syndrome. Reverse transcription used roughly 0.45 to 1 ug RNA and random hexamers. TCRdb fed the immunoSEQ multiplex PCR reads into MiXCR, producing one record per CDR3 protein. The sample records around 95,000 distinct CDR3 sequences, about 95% being singletons.

V and J are TRBV6-1 and TRBJ1-2; D perhaps matches TRBD1 (6 bases). Input material: CD8+ T cells from PBMCs. The receptor's source is a human donor with Susac syndrome. CDR3 nucleotide sequence: TGTGCCAGCAGTGCCCTGGACAGCAGCTATGGCTACACCTTC. As protein: CASSALDSSYGYTF.